Listed below are T cell receptor beta chains from one sample, sequenced in a study of T cells in Graves' hyperthyroidism and ophthalmopathy. TCRdb recomputed calls from the multiplex PCR reads with MiXCR, one row per CDR3 protein. Of about 700,000 distinct CDR3 sequences detected, 14% appear once; the ten largest clones hold roughly 10%. Sample: blood. The receptors originated from a woman between 18 and 29 years old with Graves' hyperthyroidism. The CDR3 runs from the conserved cysteine through the conserved F or W. The D gene is left open where the match is weak. Clone size is not always given. Where it is, it says once, few, many or a class for expanded clones.

d_gene,j_gene,v_gene,abundance,CDR3aa,CDR3nt
.,TRBJ2-7,TRBV4-2,.,CASSQDDGSYYEQYF,TGTGCCAGCAGCCAAGATGATGGGAGCTACTACGAGCAGTACTTC
.,TRBJ2-1,TRBV7-8,many,CAIAEPGNPSYNEQFF,TGTGCCATCGCAGAGCCGGGAAATCCCTCCTACAATGAGCAGTTCTTC
TRBD2,TRBJ2-1,TRBV25-1,.,CASSEPGGGYNEQFF,TGTGCCAGCAGTGAACCGGGCGGGGGGTACAATGAGCAGTTCTTC
TRBD1,TRBJ1-5,TRBV5-6,.,CASSWGTGLNQPQHF,TGTGCCAGCAGCTGGGGGACAGGGCTCAATCAGCCCCAGCATTTT
.,TRBJ2-7,TRBV14,.,CASSPEMGWEQYF,TGTGCCAGCAGCCCCGAGATGGGATGGGAGCAGTACTTC
.,TRBJ2-3,TRBV7-2,many,CASKRQGGTGDTQYF,TGTGCCAGCAAGCGGCAGGGCGGCACGGGGGATACGCAGTATTTT
.,TRBJ2-3,TRBV27,many,CASSHGGPADTQYF,TGTGCCAGCAGTCATGGAGGTCCGGCAGATACGCAGTATTTT
TRBD2,TRBJ2-3,TRBV5-1,many,CASSQSLLGTSDSADTQYF,TGCGCCAGCAGCCAGAGCCTCCTCGGGACTAGCGACAGCGCAGATACGCAGTATTTT
TRBD2,TRBJ2-1,TRBV7-9,few,CASSLGSGRDGNEQFF,TGTGCCAGCAGCCTGGGTAGCGGGAGAGATGGGAATGAGCAGTTCTTC
.,TRBJ2-4,TRBV28,.,CASSQLLAYKNIQYF,TGTGCCAGCAGCCAACTACTAGCATACAAAAACATTCAGTACTTC
.,TRBJ2-5,TRBV28,many,CASSPTPRGKETQYF,TGTGCCAGCAGCCCGACCCCGAGGGGTAAAGAGACCCAGTACTTC
.,TRBJ1-1,TRBV4-1,many,CASSLSWDGRTEAFF,TGCGCCAGCAGCCTTTCTTGGGACGGCCGGACTGAAGCTTTCTTT
.,TRBJ1-5,TRBV27,many,CASQMDMYQPQHF,TGTGCCAGCCAAATGGACATGTATCAGCCCCAGCATTTT
.,TRBJ1-1,TRBV5-5,few,CASSFYPPQGIEAFF,TGTGCCAGCAGCTTCTACCCTCCACAGGGAATAGAAGCTTTCTTT
TRBD1,TRBJ1-1,TRBV19,.,CASSLRTGRNTEAFF,TGTGCCAGTAGTTTACGGACAGGGCGGAACACTGAAGCTTTCTTT
.,TRBJ2-5,TRBV7-9,many,CASRGQPGAMIETQYF,TGTGCCAGCAGGGGTCAACCTGGGGCTATGATTGAGACCCAGTACTTC
.,TRBJ2-5,TRBV7-2,many,CASSPDRDVRETQYF,TGTGCCAGCAGCCCGGACCGTGATGTGAGGGAGACCCAGTACTTC
.,TRBJ1-6,TRBV30,.,CAWSGAGHNSPLHF,TGTGCCTGGAGTGGGGCAGGCCATAATTCACCCCTCCACTTT
TRBD1,TRBJ2-1,TRBV6-2/TRBV6-3,.,CASRNPRDRGYNEQFF,TGTGCCAGCAGAAACCCCCGGGACAGGGGCTACAATGAGCAGTTCTTC
TRBD1,TRBJ2-7,TRBV27,many,CASSLRDSLYEQYF,TGTGCCAGCAGTTTAAGGGACAGTCTGTACGAGCAGTACTTC
.,TRBJ2-1,TRBV4-3,few,CASSQGGEIVYSEQFF,TGCGCCAGCAGCCAAGGAGGGGAGATCGTCTACAGTGAGCAGTTCTTC
.,TRBJ2-3,TRBV2,many,CASSAGLTDTQYF,TGTGCCAGCAGTGCGGGCCTCACAGATACGCAGTATTTT
.,TRBJ2-3,TRBV5-1,many,CASAIRDSTDTQYF,TGCGCCAGCGCGATCAGAGATAGCACAGATACGCAGTATTTT
TRBD1,TRBJ2-2,TRBV29-1,many,CSVEEGQGPGELFF,TGCAGCGTTGAAGAAGGACAGGGGCCCGGGGAGCTGTTTTTT
.,TRBJ1-2,TRBV10-3,many,CATHREANYGYTF,TGTGCCACCCACAGGGAAGCTAACTATGGCTACACCTTC
.,TRBJ1-1,TRBV30,few,CAWSVRYRENTEAFF,TGTGCCTGGAGTGTACGGTACCGGGAGAACACTGAAGCTTTCTTT
.,TRBJ2-5,TRBV11-3,many,CASSLGGRKETQYF,TGTGCCAGCAGCTTGGGCGGTAGAAAAGAGACCCAGTACTTC
.,TRBJ2-2,TRBV11-3,few,CASSVEVGENTGELFF,TGTGCCAGCAGCGTAGAAGTAGGAGAAAACACCGGGGAGCTGTTTTTT
TRBD2,TRBJ2-3,TRBV28,many,CASGIPGPLAGGPRDTQYF,TGTGCCAGCGGAATCCCTGGCCCACTAGCGGGAGGGCCTAGGGATACGCAGTATTTT
.,TRBJ2-7,TRBV20-1,few,CSARQLYEQYF,TGCAGTGCTAGACAGCTTTACGAGCAGTACTTC
TRBD2,TRBJ2-7,TRBV4-1,.,CASSWTSVAYEQYF,TGCGCCAGCAGCTGGACTAGCGTAGCCTACGAGCAGTACTTC
TRBD2,TRBJ2-3,TRBV7-9,many,CASSSTSGGGTDTQYF,TGTGCCAGCAGCTCCACTAGCGGGGGGGGCACAGATACGCAGTATTTT
TRBD1,TRBJ2-2,TRBV28,few,CASWDRPNTGELFF,TGTGCCAGCTGGGACAGGCCGAACACCGGGGAGCTGTTTTTT